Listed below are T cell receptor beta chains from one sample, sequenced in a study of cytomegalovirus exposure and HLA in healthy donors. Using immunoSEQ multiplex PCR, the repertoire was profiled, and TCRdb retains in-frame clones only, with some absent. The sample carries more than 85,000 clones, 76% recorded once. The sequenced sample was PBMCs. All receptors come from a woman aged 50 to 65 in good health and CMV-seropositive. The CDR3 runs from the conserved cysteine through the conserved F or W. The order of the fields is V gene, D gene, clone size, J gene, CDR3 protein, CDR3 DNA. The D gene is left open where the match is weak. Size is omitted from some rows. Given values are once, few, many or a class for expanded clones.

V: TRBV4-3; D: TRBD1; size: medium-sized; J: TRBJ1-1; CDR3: CASSQDGGGVSEAFF; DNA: TGCGCCAGCAGCCAAGATGGAGGGGGCGTCTCTGAAGCTTTCTTT
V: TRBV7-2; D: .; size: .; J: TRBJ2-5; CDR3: CASRRSLSETQYF; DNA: TGTGCCAGCAGGAGGTCACTGTCGGAGACCCAGTACTTC
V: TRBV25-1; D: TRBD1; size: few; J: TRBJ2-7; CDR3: CASKGAAGPYEQYF; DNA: TGTGCCAGCAAGGGGGCGGCAGGGCCCTACGAGCAGTACTTC
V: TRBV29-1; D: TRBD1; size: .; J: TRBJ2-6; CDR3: CSVGQGMSPLKNKSSGANVLTF; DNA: TGCAGCGTAGGACAGGGGATGTCGCCCCTGAAGAATAAAAGCTCTGGGGCCAACGTCCTGACTTTC
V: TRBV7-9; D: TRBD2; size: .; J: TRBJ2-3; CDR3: CASSSNPGRKGRGDTQYF; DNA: TGTGCCAGCAGCTCCAATCCGGGACGTAAGGGGAGGGGAGATACGCAGTATTTT
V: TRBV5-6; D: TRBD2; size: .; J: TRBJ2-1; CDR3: CASTRLAGGSSYNEQFF; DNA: TGTGCCAGCACCCGACTAGCGGGAGGGAGCTCCTACAATGAGCAGTTCTTC
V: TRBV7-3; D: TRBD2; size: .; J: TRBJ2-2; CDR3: CASSRTSDGELFF; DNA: TGTGCCAGCAGCAGGACTAGCGACGGGGAGCTGTTTTTT
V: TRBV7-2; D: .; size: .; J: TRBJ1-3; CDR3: CASSLRGTGNTIYF; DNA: TGTGCCAGCAGCTTAAGGGGGACGGGAAACACCATATATTTT
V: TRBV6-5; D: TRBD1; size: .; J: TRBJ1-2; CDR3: CASSYSRTGGNYGYTF; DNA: TGTGCCAGCAGTTACTCAAGGACAGGAGGAAACTATGGCTACACCTTC
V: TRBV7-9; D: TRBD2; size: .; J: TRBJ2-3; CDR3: CASSLRGVNTDTQYF; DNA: TGTGCCAGCAGCCTACGGGGGGTAAACACAGATACGCAGTATTTT
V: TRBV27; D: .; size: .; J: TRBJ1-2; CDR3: CASSLRGGVYGYTF; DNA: TGTGCCAGCAGTTTGAGGGGGGGGGTCTATGGCTACACCTTC
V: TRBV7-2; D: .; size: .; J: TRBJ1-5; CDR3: CASSLRGGNQPQHF; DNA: TGTGCCAGCAGCTTAAGAGGGGGTAACCAGCCCCAGCATTTT
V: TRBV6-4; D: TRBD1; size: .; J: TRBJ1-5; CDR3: CASSDSFGTGGINQPQHF; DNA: TGTGCCAGCAGTGACTCGTTCGGGACAGGGGGGATCAATCAGCCCCAGCATTTT
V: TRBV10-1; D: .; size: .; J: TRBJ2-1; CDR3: CASRSRNEQFF; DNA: TGCGCCAGCAGGAGCAGGAATGAGCAGTTCTTC
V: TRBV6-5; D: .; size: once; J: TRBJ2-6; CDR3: CASTPSPSGANVLTF; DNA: TGTGCCAGCACCCCGTCCCCCTCTGGGGCCAACGTCCTGACTTTC
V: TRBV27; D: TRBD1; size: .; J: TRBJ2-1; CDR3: CASSPGQRGSEQFF; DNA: TGTGCCAGCAGTCCGGGACAGAGGGGTTCTGAGCAGTTCTTC
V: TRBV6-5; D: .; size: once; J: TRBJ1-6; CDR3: CATSDSGYYNSPLHF; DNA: TGTGCCACATCTGATTCGGGGTACTATAATTCACCCCTCCACTTT
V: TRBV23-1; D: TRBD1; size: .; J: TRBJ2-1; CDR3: CASSHPSGTGMYNEQFF; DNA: TGCGCCAGCAGTCACCCCTCCGGGACAGGGATGTACAATGAGCAGTTCTTC
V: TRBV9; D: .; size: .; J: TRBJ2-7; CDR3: CASSVTTLDEQYF; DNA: TGTGCCAGCAGCGTTACTACCTTAGACGAGCAGTACTTC
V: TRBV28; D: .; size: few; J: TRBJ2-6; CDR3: CASTLTDSGANVLTF; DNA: TGTGCCAGCACCCTGACTGATTCTGGGGCCAACGTCCTGACTTTC
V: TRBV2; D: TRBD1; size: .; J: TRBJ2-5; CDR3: CASSGQGTETQYF; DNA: TGTGCCAGCAGTGGACAGGGTACAGAGACCCAGTACTTC
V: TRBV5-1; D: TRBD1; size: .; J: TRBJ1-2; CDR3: CASSLVGQGVIYGYTF; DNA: TGCGCCAGCAGCTTGGTGGGACAGGGAGTAATCTACGGCTACACCTTC
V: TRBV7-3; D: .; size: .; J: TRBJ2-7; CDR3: CASRTGQPSYYEQYF; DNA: TGTGCCAGCAGAACCGGACAGCCGTCTTACTACGAGCAGTACTTC
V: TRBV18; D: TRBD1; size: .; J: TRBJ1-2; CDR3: CASSPPGQGADGYTF; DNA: TGTGCCAGCTCACCTCCGGGACAGGGGGCTGACGGCTACACCTTC
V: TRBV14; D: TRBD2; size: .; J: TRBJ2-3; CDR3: CASSQGLAGGPTDTQYF; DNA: TGTGCCAGCAGCCAAGGACTAGCGGGGGGGCCGACAGATACGCAGTATTTT